This entry lists 17 T cell receptor beta chains sequenced from one sample in a study of blood T cells in healthy people across ages. The use of a sample-barcoded 5' primer and a J-beta primer mix characterized a second PCR of 7 to 11 cycles. In TCRdb, the 5' RACE reads were re-called with MiXCR into one record per CDR3 protein. The profile shows more than 1,400,000 distinct CDR3 sequences, about 40% of them singletons. Specimen: blood. These receptors all stem from a woman aged 18-29 years in good health.

The J gene is TRBJ2-1, the V gene TRBV7-8; 7 nucleotides match TRBD2. Unmatched junction bases numbered 3, after V lost 3 bases and J lost 7 bases. There are 13 residues in the CDR3. Germline V CDR1 and CDR2: SGHVS, FQNEAQ. CDR3 loop: CASSFTSVNEQFF. CDR3 bases: TGTGCCAGCAGCTTCACTAGCGTAAATGAGCAGTTCTTC.

The CDR3 DNA reads TGTGCCAGCAGTTTAGGTTCGGGGGGACGTCAGCCCCAGCATTTT. Translation gives CASSLGSGGRQPQHF. The chain couples TRBV27 to TRBJ1-5, with D tentatively TRBD1 (5 bases). CDR3 size: 15 residues. With 2 bases removed from V and 6 bases from J, the gap between germline ends came to 14 bases. Germline V gives CDR1 MNHEY, CDR2 SMNVEV (reference sequence).

Worth noting for this clonotype: One end of the junction varies from germline; a read error may be responsible. The rearrangement joins TRBV6-5 to TRBJ2-7; TRBD2 might be the D (6 bases). Germline CDR1 and CDR2: MNHEY and SVGAGI. The CDR3 contains 13 residues. CDR3 bases: TGTACCAGCACTGGGACCCGCGGGGCCGAGCAGTACTTC. Residues: CTSTGTRGAEQYF.

V and J are TRBV5-1 and TRBJ2-5, with TRBD2 matching 11 bases. CDR1 SGHRS and CDR2 YFSETQ come from the germline V gene. With V trimmed by 0 bases and J by 0 bases, 1 base remained unmatched. The CDR3 is 16 amino acids. In DNA form, the CDR3 reads TGCGCCAGCAGCTTGGCGACTAGCGGGGACCAAGAGACCCAGTACTTC. Encoded protein: CASSLATSGDQETQYF.

This clonotype was recorded many times. The CDR3 DNA reads TGTGCCAGCAGTTTTGGGAGCACAGATACGCAGTATTTT. It encodes CASSFGSTDTQYF. The V gene is TRBV27, the J gene TRBJ2-3; D gene unclear. Trimming took off 3 bases at V and 0 bases at J, with 4 bases between the two ends. The CDR3 sequence is 13 residues long. The germline V gene encodes CDR1 MNHEY and CDR2 SMNVEV (reference sequence).

The chain employs TRBV3-1 and TRBJ1-4; TRBD1 aligns across 8 bases. Trimming removed 5 bases from V and 8 bases from J; junction bases left unmatched: 7. Germline loops: CDR1 LGHDT, CDR2 YNNKEL (reference sequence). This CDR3 region has 14 residues. The CDR3 DNA reads TGTGCCAGCAGCTACAGGGGGTCGAAAGAAAAACTGTTTTTT. Translated: CASSYRGSKEKLFF. Full variable domain (outside the CDR3, taken from reference TRBV3-1 and TRBJ1-4): DTAVSQTPKYLVTQMGNDKSIKCEQNLGHDTMYWYKQDSKKFLKIMFSYNNKELIINETVPNRFSPKSPDKAHLNLHINSLELGDSAVYFCASSYRGSKEKLFFGSGTQLSVL.

This chain uses TRBV4-1 with TRBJ1-1; a weak D match, TRBD1 (5 bases). The CDR3 is 16 residues long. Germline-derived CDR1 and CDR2 are MGHRA and YSYEKL. Trimming shortened V by 5 bases and J by 4 bases, and 20 bases separated the two germline ends. CDR3 nucleotides: TGCGCCAGCAGCTCCCGCGGCAGGGAGAGAGGCACTGAAGCTTTCTTT. It yields the protein CASSSRGRERGTEAFF.

In this sample, this clonotype turned up a few times. The genes are TRBV6-6 and TRBJ2-2; TRBD1 might be the D (5 bases). The CDR3 length is 14 residues. The V end lost 2 bases, the J end lost 1 base, and 5 bases lay between the germline ends. Germline CDR1 reads MNHNY; CDR2 reads SVGAGI (reference sequence). In DNA form, the CDR3 reads TGTGCCAGCAGTTACACAGGGAACACCGGGGAGCTGTTTTTT. Its protein is CASSYTGNTGELFF.

Written as DNA, the CDR3 is TGTGCCAGCAGTCGGAGCGGGGGCCCTGGGGAGTTCTTC. Residues: CASSRSGGPGEFF. The rearrangement joins TRBV12-3 or TRBV12-4 to TRBJ2-1; 8 bases agree with TRBD2. The CDR3 consists of 13 residues. Trimming cost V 5 bases and J 14 bases; bases outside gene matches: 11.

Notes on this clonotype: The junction shows a germline mismatch at one end, possibly a read error. The chain uses TRBV27 and TRBJ2-1; 12 bases fit TRBD2. CDR3 length: 17 amino acids. Germline V gene lookup returns CDR1 MNHEY and CDR2 SMNVEV (reference sequence). The CDR3 DNA sequence: TGTGCCGGCAGTTTACTAGCGGGGGGACGCTCCTACAATGAGCAGTTCTTC. It is translated as CAGSLLAGGRSYNEQFF.

Concerning this clonotype itself: An end of the junction does not agree with germline; a read error may underlie this. The rearrangement joins TRBV6-6 to TRBJ1-1, with D perhaps matching TRBD1 (5 bases). Germline-derived CDR1 and CDR2 are MNHNY and SVGAGI (reference sequence). This CDR3 is built from 14 residues. The CDR3 DNA reads TGTGCCAGCAGTTACGTTGGGACGAACACTGAGGCTTTCTTT. Protein sequence: CASSYVGTNTEAFF.

This clonotype has a handful of counts. The V call is TRBV20-1, the J call TRBJ2-5; D ambiguous. The J call may be wrong; the DNA end is better matched by TRBJ2-7. CDR1 and CDR2 (germline): DFQATT, SNEGSKA (reference sequence). The CDR3 runs to 15 residues. This CDR3 reads CSAVRSGQRAYEQYF. The CDR3 bases are TGCAGTGCCGTGAGATCCGGCCAAAGGGCCTACGAGCAGTACTTC.

In its sample, this clonotype was seen a few times. This rearrangement joins TRBV7-9 to TRBJ1-2; D not certain. This CDR3 spans 15 amino acids. The germline V and J ends were trimmed by 1 base and 8 bases, with 17 bases remaining between them. Germline CDR1 is SEHNR and CDR2 is FQNEAQ (reference sequence). The CDR3 DNA follows: TGTGCCAGCAGCTTAGTTGGGCTCCAAGATAGGGGCTACACCTTC. This gives the protein CASSLVGLQDRGYTF.

V is TRBV20-1 and J is TRBJ2-3, with TRBD2 identical over 9 bases. CDR1 is DFQATT, CDR2 SNEGSKA, per germline (reference sequence). The CDR3 is made up of 16 amino acids. V shed 5 bases and J 0 bases; nucleotides not matched to a gene: 9. CDR3 sequence (DNA): TGCAGTGCTGGGACGACCCTAGCGGGGAGCACAGATACGCAGTATTTT. Amino acids: CSAGTTLAGSTDTQYF.

On this clonotype itself: The junction and the germline gene differ at one end; a read error may be behind it. The rearrangement joins TRBV6-5 to TRBJ2-5; D is ambiguous. The length of the CDR3 is 11 residues. Germline V gene data show CDR1 as MNHEY and CDR2 as SVGAGI. The CDR3 DNA reads TGTGTCAGCAGTTACATTGAGACCCAGTACTTC. It specifies CVSSYIETQYF.

This clonotype was observed a few times. The chain carries TRBV3-1 and TRBJ2-3; 12 nucleotides match TRBD1. Germline loops: CDR1 LGHDT, CDR2 YNNKEL (reference sequence). V was pared by 4 bases and J by 2 bases, with 4 bases of the junction left unmatched. This CDR3 region has 16 residues. The CDR3 here is CASSRGTGGVTDTQYF. CDR3 nucleotides: TGTGCCAGCAGCCGAGGGACAGGGGGCGTCACAGATACGCAGTATTTT.

The table lists this clonotype with a few counts. The CDR3 nucleotides read TGTGCCAGCAGCGAACTAGCGGACAATGAGCAGTTCTTC. Its translation: CASSELADNEQFF. The chain carries TRBV7-2 and TRBJ2-1; 8 bases agree with TRBD2. Germline V gene sequence: CDR1 SGHTA, CDR2 FQGNSA. Trimming took 5 bases from V and 5 from J; bases not matched to a gene: 2. The CDR3 runs to 13 residues.